The 13 T cell receptor beta chains below were found in one sample sequenced in a study of OX40 agonist ivuxolimab in advanced cancers. Profiled with immunoSEQ multiplex PCR; TCRdb holds only in-frame clones, not every one. The data show about 58,000 clones, approximately 86% seen once. This specimen was CD4+ or CD8+ T cells sorted from blood, taken in a trial of the OX40 agonist ivuxolimab. Receptor source: an adult with an advanced solid tumor such as melanoma, head and neck, liver or kidney cancer.

The chain uses TRBV7-8 and TRBJ1-1; the D is unclear. Trimming shortened V by 2 bases and J by 1 base, and 8 bases separated the two germline ends. This CDR3 is 14 amino acids long. Germline loops: CDR1 SGHVS, CDR2 FQNEAQ. The CDR3 bases are TGTGCCAGCAGCTTAACTTTACGGAACACTGAAGCTTTCTTT. It codes for CASSLTLRNTEAFF.

The chain couples TRBV5-1 to TRBJ1-4, with a tentative D call TRBD1 (5 bases). Germline CDR1 and CDR2: SGHRS and YFSETQ. This CDR3 contains 14 residues. The V end was cut by 4 bases, the J end by 3 bases, with 10 bases between. CDR3 sequence (DNA): TGCGCCAGCAGCGGACAAGCCTCTAATGAAAAACTGTTTTTT. This translates into CASSGQASNEKLFF.

The chain combines TRBV7-9 with TRBJ2-7, with 12 bases identical to TRBD2. Germline lookup yields CDR1 SEHNR and CDR2 FQNEAQ (reference sequence). The CDR3 length is 14 residues. V trimming: 5 bases; J trimming: 4 bases; junction bases outside the gene matches: 3. The CDR3: CASSRLAGAYEQYF. CDR3 DNA: TGTGCCAGCAGCAGACTAGCGGGGGCGTACGAGCAGTACTTC.

For the CDR3, the DNA is TGTGCCAGCAGCCCAAGGCGGGGCTCCTCAACAAAAGAGACCCAGTACTTC. It is translated as CASSPRRGSSTKETQYF. The chain carries TRBV14 and TRBJ2-5; TRBD2 is a possible D gene (6 bases). Between the trimmed V and J ends, which lost 4 bases and 3 bases, there was a span of 21 bases. Germline V gene sequence: CDR1 SGHDN, CDR2 FVKESK. The CDR3 covers 17 residues. Drawing the rest from reference TRBV14 and TRBJ2-5, the complete variable domain is EAGVTQFPSHSVIEKGQTVTLRCDPISGHDNLYWYRRVMGKEIKFLLHFVKESKQDESGMPNNRFLAERTGGTYSTLKVQPAELEDSGVYFCASSPRRGSSTKETQYFGPGTRLLVL.

The genes are TRBV5-1 and TRBJ1-2; D is uncertain. Per germline, CDR1 SGHRS and CDR2 YFSETQ. The CDR3 runs to 14 residues. Trimming shortened V by 3 bases and J by 8 bases, and 17 bases separated the two germline ends. Written as DNA, the CDR3 is TGCGCCAGCAGCTCGAATACAGTGTTGACGGGCTACACCTTC. As protein: CASSSNTVLTGYTF.

This chain uses TRBV7-2 with TRBJ1-1, with unresolved D. Germline V gene sequence: CDR1 SGHTA, CDR2 FQGNSA. The CDR3 runs to 13 residues. V was trimmed by 5 bases and J by 0 bases, leaving 7 bases between them. CDR3 DNA sequence: TGTGCCAGCAGCACTGGGATGAACACTGAAGCTTTCTTT. It encodes CASSTGMNTEAFF.

CDR3 protein: CASNPTVQYWGYNEQFF. CDR3 coding DNA: TGTGCCAGCAACCCCACCGTCCAGTATTGGGGATACAATGAGCAGTTCTTC. The chain couples TRBV7-8 to TRBJ2-1; D is unresolved. The CDR3 contains 17 residues. Germline assignment: CDR1 SGHVS and CDR2 FQNEAQ. The V gene lost 7 bases and the J gene lost 4 bases, with 23 bases spanning the gap.

The chain recombines TRBV29-1 with TRBJ2-3, with a weak D call TRBD1 (5 bases). The V gene's germline CDR1 is SQVTM and CDR2 ANQGSEA. With 4 bases removed from V and 8 bases from J, the gap between germline ends came to 13 bases. The CDR3 is 12 residues long. The CDR3 loop reads CSVGGVVGTQYF. CDR3 coding DNA: TGCAGCGTTGGGGGCGTGGTAGGTACGCAGTATTTT.

The genes are TRBV19 and TRBJ2-3; no reliable D call. From germline, CDR1 is LNHDA and CDR2 SQIVND (reference sequence). The V gene lost 8 bases and the J gene lost 2 bases, with 11 bases spanning the gap. This CDR3 is 13 amino acids long. Here the CDR3 reads CASSNRLTDTQYF. Here the CDR3 DNA reads TGTGCCAGTTCCAATCGTCTCACAGATACGCAGTATTTT.

J is TRBJ1-1 and V is TRBV27; 9 bases are a match to TRBD1. Trimming at V came to 5 bases and at J to 5 bases, leaving 9 bases not matched to a gene. Germline values: CDR1 MNHEY, CDR2 SMNVEV (reference sequence). CDR3 length: 15 amino acids. The CDR3, as DNA: TGTGCCAGCAGTCGCACCCCACAGGGGGCTACTGAAGCTTTCTTT. It is translated as CASSRTPQGATEAFF.

The rearrangement joins TRBV7-2 to TRBJ2-3; 10 bases line up with TRBD2. CDR1 is SGHTA and CDR2 is FQGNSA in the germline V gene. The CDR3 totals 15 residues. Trimming removed 7 bases from V and 3 bases from J; junction bases left unmatched: 7. The CDR3 sequence is CASTLAGGGTDTQYF. The CDR3 nucleotides are TGTGCCAGCACTTTAGCGGGGGGCGGGACAGATACGCAGTATTTT.

The rearrangement joins TRBV29-1 to TRBJ2-3; a possible D gene is TRBD1 (6 bases). The germline V gene has CDR1 SQVTM and CDR2 ANQGSEA. The CDR3 loop spans 14 amino acids. Trimming stripped 6 bases from V and 6 bases from J, with 19 bases between. CDR3 in amino acids: CSVRAGAVADTQYF. CDR3 coding DNA: TGCAGCGTCCGGGCAGGGGCTGTGGCGGATACGCAGTATTTT.

V is TRBV19 and J is TRBJ2-4; tentative D call: TRBD1 (5 bases). Germline V lookup: CDR1 LNHDA, CDR2 SQIVND (reference sequence). This CDR3 contains 15 residues. Deletions cut 6 bases from V and 4 bases from J, with 16 bases between. CDR3 bases: TGTGCCAGTAGCGACAGCTCCTCCCGGAAAAACATTCAGTACTTC. It codes for CASSDSSSRKNIQYF.